The rows below give T cell receptor beta chains drawn from one sample of a study of T cell responses to AZD1222 COVID-19 vaccine. Libraries were prepared by immunoSEQ multiplex PCR; TCRdb keeps only in-frame clonotypes and omits some of them. The table includes 100,000 to 150,000 clones, more than 70% detected once. The specimen comprised peripheral blood, sampled on day 0 of AZD1222 vaccination. Source of these receptors: an adult in good health. The CDR3 runs from the conserved cysteine through the conserved F or W. The D gene is left open where the match is weak. Expanded clones get a size class; other rows say once, few or many, or leave the size out.

v_gene: TRBV18
d_gene: NA
abundance: NA
j_gene: TRBJ2-7
CDR3nt: TGTGCCAGCTCACCACAATCAGGGTTTTTCTACGAGCAGTACTTC
CDR3aa: CASSPQSGFFYEQYF

v_gene: TRBV19
d_gene: TRBD1
abundance: NA
j_gene: TRBJ2-1
CDR3nt: TGTGCCACCGGAGGGACAGGGTACAATGAGCAGTTCTTC
CDR3aa: CATGGTGYNEQFF

v_gene: TRBV3-1/TRBV3-2
d_gene: NA
abundance: NA
j_gene: TRBJ2-7
CDR3nt: TGTGCCAGCAGCACCCCATTCCGCCCTGGACGGGGCCAGTACTTC
CDR3aa: CASSTPFRPGRGQYF

v_gene: TRBV19
d_gene: NA
abundance: NA
j_gene: TRBJ2-7
CDR3nt: TGTGCCAGTAGTATAGGGCAGGGCTACGAGCAGTACTTC
CDR3aa: CASSIGQGYEQYF

v_gene: TRBV30
d_gene: NA
abundance: NA
j_gene: TRBJ2-6
CDR3nt: TGTGCCTGGAGTAGCGGAGCATCTGGGGCCAACGTCCTGACTTTC
CDR3aa: CAWSSGASGANVLTF

v_gene: TRBV1
d_gene: NA
abundance: once
j_gene: TRBJ2-3
CDR3nt: TGCACCAGCAGCCAAGATTCCATGCGGCCTAGCGGAAGAGGTTCCCCAGATACGCAGTATTTT
CDR3aa: CTSSQDSMRPSGRGSPDTQYF

v_gene: TRBV3-1/TRBV3-2
d_gene: NA
abundance: NA
j_gene: TRBJ1-3
CDR3nt: TGTGCCAGCAGCCAAGCGGAAAACACCATATATTTT
CDR3aa: CASSQAENTIYF

v_gene: TRBV27
d_gene: NA
abundance: NA
j_gene: TRBJ1-2
CDR3nt: TGTGCCAGCAGTCTCCTTGGCAGGGGAGGCTACACCTTC
CDR3aa: CASSLLGRGGYTF

v_gene: TRBV9
d_gene: NA
abundance: NA
j_gene: TRBJ2-5
CDR3nt: TGTGCCAGCAGCGTAGAGTCGGAGACCCAGTACTTC
CDR3aa: CASSVESETQYF

v_gene: TRBV27
d_gene: TRBD1
abundance: NA
j_gene: TRBJ1-2
CDR3nt: TGTGCCAGCTTCGGCTCAGGGGGCTATGGCTACACCTTC
CDR3aa: CASFGSGGYGYTF

v_gene: TRBV12-3/TRBV12-4
d_gene: TRBD1
abundance: NA
j_gene: TRBJ1-1
CDR3nt: TGTGCCAGCAGTTTAGGGGGGGACAGTGAAGCTTTCTTT
CDR3aa: CASSLGGDSEAFF

v_gene: TRBV6-2/TRBV6-3
d_gene: NA
abundance: NA
j_gene: TRBJ2-1
CDR3nt: TGTGCCAGCAGTCCCCCCACGGTAGCAGCCGAGCAGTTCTTC
CDR3aa: CASSPPTVAAEQFF

v_gene: TRBV11-2
d_gene: NA
abundance: NA
j_gene: TRBJ2-7
CDR3nt: TGTGCCAGCAGCTCCAATGAGGACACCTCCCTGGAGCAGTACTTC
CDR3aa: CASSSNEDTSLEQYF

v_gene: TRBV19
d_gene: TRBD1
abundance: NA
j_gene: TRBJ1-1
CDR3nt: TGTGCCAGTAGTCCCGGGACAGGGGCCTTGAACACTGAAGCTTTCTTT
CDR3aa: CASSPGTGALNTEAFF

v_gene: TRBV24-1
d_gene: TRBD1
abundance: NA
j_gene: TRBJ2-1
CDR3nt: TGTGCCACCAGGGACGTACAGGGGCGGAATGAGCAGTTCTTC
CDR3aa: CATRDVQGRNEQFF

v_gene: TRBV25-1
d_gene: NA
abundance: NA
j_gene: TRBJ1-3
CDR3nt: TGTGCCAGCAGTGTCGGGGCCTACTCTGGAAACACCATATATTTT
CDR3aa: CASSVGAYSGNTIYF

v_gene: TRBV2
d_gene: NA
abundance: NA
j_gene: TRBJ1-5
CDR3nt: TGTGCCAGCAGCCAGATACTTACAAACCGGGGGGGACAGCCCCAGCATTTT
CDR3aa: CASSQILTNRGGQPQHF

v_gene: TRBV30
d_gene: TRBD2
abundance: NA
j_gene: TRBJ2-1
CDR3nt: TGTGCCTTTACTAGCGGGAAGCGGGTTGAGCAGTTCTTC
CDR3aa: CAFTSGKRVEQFF

v_gene: TRBV3-1/TRBV3-2
d_gene: TRBD2
abundance: few
j_gene: TRBJ2-5
CDR3nt: TGTGCCAGCAGCCAAGGGGCGCTAGCGGGAGGGAGTTGGGTCGAGACCCAGTACTTC
CDR3aa: CASSQGALAGGSWVETQYF

v_gene: TRBV2
d_gene: TRBD1
abundance: NA
j_gene: TRBJ1-2
CDR3nt: TGTGCCAGCAGTGATTATAACAGGGGAAACTATGGCTACACCTTC
CDR3aa: CASSDYNRGNYGYTF

v_gene: TRBV12-3/TRBV12-4
d_gene: NA
abundance: NA
j_gene: TRBJ1-2
CDR3nt: TGTGCCAGCAGTTTAAAGGGGGACTATGGCTACACCTTC
CDR3aa: CASSLKGDYGYTF

v_gene: TRBV21-1
d_gene: NA
abundance: NA
j_gene: TRBJ2-7
CDR3nt: TGTGCCAGCGGAAGATGGGAGGGCCCTTACGAGCAGTACTTC
CDR3aa: CASGRWEGPYEQYF

v_gene: TRBV30
d_gene: NA
abundance: NA
j_gene: TRBJ1-4
CDR3nt: TGTGCCTGGAGTGTTCGCCGAGCTCAGTCAACTAATGAAAAACTGTTTTTT
CDR3aa: CAWSVRRAQSTNEKLFF

v_gene: TRBV21-1
d_gene: NA
abundance: NA
j_gene: TRBJ1-5
CDR3nt: TGTGCCAGCAGCAAACCCACTCTACCGGGACAGGGTTTCCAGCCCCAGCATTTT
CDR3aa: CASSKPTLPGQGFQPQHF

v_gene: TRBV3-1/TRBV3-2
d_gene: TRBD1
abundance: NA
j_gene: TRBJ2-7
CDR3nt: TGTGCCAGCAGCACCCAACCGGGACAGGCGCCCCACGAGCAGTACTTC
CDR3aa: CASSTQPGQAPHEQYF